One T cell receptor (beta chain) is described in this entry. As yet, its antigen is unknown. This sample is drawn from a study of breast tumors, draining lymph nodes, adjacent tissues. Study outcomes and limitations: Tumor TCR diversity was below lymph nodes but above nontumor tissue. Luminal-like breast cancer showed significantly greater tumor-nontumor repertoire similarity than basal-like breast cancer did.

TCRdb reprocessed the multiplex PCR reads via MiXCR and lists one record per CDR3 protein. The sample shows 160,000 or so distinct CDR3 sequences, roughly a third of them seen only once. The CDR3 runs 16 residues. The V and J ends lost 2 bases and 3 bases respectively, with 16 bases between them. Germline values: CDR1 SGHTA, CDR2 FQGTGA. Axillary draining lymph nodes of breast cancer patients supplied the node samples. The sequenced material came from axillary lymph node tissue. This chain joins TRBV7-3 and TRBJ1-1; D is perhaps TRBD1 (6 bases). The clonotype originates from a female donor with breast cancer. Some clones in this sample may be carry-over from other donors' samples. The CDR3 DNA reads TGTGCCAGCAGCTTAGGGCAGGGGAGCAGGTACACTGAAGCTTTCTTT. It is translated as CASSLGQGSRYTEAFF.